The 27 T cell receptor beta chains below come from one sample, sequenced in a study of early T cells in non-severe SARS-CoV-2 infection. TCRdb re-derived calls from the 5' RACE reads in MiXCR, one entry per CDR3 protein. The data contain about 66,000 distinct CDR3 sequences, more than 15% of them singletons. The specimen comprised whole blood, sampled at baseline. All receptors come from an adult who was a healthcare worker with PCR-confirmed SARS-CoV-2 infection or an uninfected control (not recorded which).

This clonotype was counted between two and nine times. The genes are TRBV3-1 and TRBJ2-2; possibly TRBD1 for D (6 bases). Germline loops: CDR1 LGHDT, CDR2 YNNKEL (reference sequence). V was clipped by 4 bases and J by 6 bases, with 15 bases between them. This CDR3 region has 15 residues. The DNA of the CDR3 is TGTGCCAGCAGCCCTGGGACATCCGCCTCCGGGGAGCTGTTTTTT. It translates to CASSPGTSASGELFF.

This clonotype was seen many times. The rearrangement uses TRBV6-2 or TRBV6-3 and TRBJ2-6; D not certain. This CDR3 has 14 residues. The germline CDR1 and CDR2 sequences are MNHEY and SVGEGT. Trimming removed 2 bases from V and 0 bases from J, with 2 bases in between. The CDR3 here is CASSYSSGANVLTF. The CDR3 DNA reads TGTGCCAGCAGTTACAGCTCTGGGGCCAACGTCCTGACTTTC.

The chain links TRBV5-1 to TRBJ2-3; D possibly corresponds to TRBD2 (5 bases). With 0 bases removed from V and 2 bases from J, the gap between germline ends came to 16 bases. Germline V CDR1 and CDR2: SGHRS, YFSETQ. The CDR3 contains 17 residues. DNA of the CDR3: TGCGCCAGCAGCTTGGCCGAGGGAGAAGTAGACACAGATACGCAGTATTTT. Its protein product is CASSLAEGEVDTDTQYF.

This clonotype has a handful of counts. This sequence joins TRBV12-3 or TRBV12-4 and TRBJ2-3; 11 bases line up with TRBD2. The CDR3 runs 16 residues. V lost 4 bases to trimming and J lost 5 bases; unmatched junction nucleotides: 8. CDR3 sequence reads: CASSYSSGRRGDTQYF. The CDR3 region has the DNA TGTGCCAGCAGTTATTCTAGCGGGAGGAGAGGAGATACGCAGTATTTT.

The rearrangement uses TRBV28 and TRBJ1-1; TRBD1 matches 12 bases. Germline assignment: CDR1 MDHEN and CDR2 SYDVKM. J gave up 7 bases and V 3 bases, and 6 bases lay outside the gene matches. The CDR3 spans 15 residues. This CDR3 is CASSFGGQGADEAFF. Here the CDR3 DNA reads TGTGCCAGCAGTTTTGGGGGACAGGGGGCTGATGAAGCTTTCTTT.

This chain connects TRBV6-5 to TRBJ1-1; 8 bases line up with TRBD1. Germline CDR1 and CDR2: MNHEY and SVGAGI. V was clipped by 8 bases and J by 1 base; unmatched bases: 6. This CDR3 contains 14 residues. The CDR3, as DNA: TGTGCCAGCGGCCGGGACAGGCCGAACACTGAAGCTTTCTTT. Translated: CASGRDRPNTEAFF.

The V and J genes are TRBV19 and TRBJ1-2; the match to TRBD1 covers 7 bases. CDR3 length: 14 amino acids. Germline-derived CDR1 and CDR2 are LNHDA and SQIVND (reference sequence). V gave up 7 bases and J gave up 4 bases; unmatched junction bases: 9. Here the CDR3 DNA reads TGTGCCAGTACCACCCGGACAGGTAGCTATGGCTACACCTTC. Residues: CASTTRTGSYGYTF. Based on the CDR3 plus reference TRBV19 and TRBJ1-2, the full variable domain is DGGITQSPKYLFRKEGQNVTLSCEQNLNHDAMYWYRQDPGQGLRLIYYSQIVNDFQKGDIAEGYSVSREKKESFPLTVTSAQKNPTAFYLCASTTRTGSYGYTFGSGTRLTVV.

The J gene is TRBJ2-3, the V gene TRBV14; 14 positions agree with TRBD2. Germline CDR1 and CDR2: SGHDN and FVKESK. This CDR3 contains 16 residues. The V and J ends lost 3 bases and 8 bases, in that order; junction bases with no gene match: 7. In nucleotides, the CDR3 is TGTGCCAGCAGCCACGCGGGACTAGCGGGAGTGGGTACGCAGTATTTT. Its translation: CASSHAGLAGVGTQYF.

The chain joins TRBV20-1 to TRBJ2-7, with a possible D match to TRBD2 (5 bases). From germline, CDR1 is DFQATT and CDR2 SNEGSKA (reference sequence). V was pared by 2 bases and J by 7 bases, with 15 bases between. This CDR3 is built from 13 residues. The CDR3 DNA follows: TGCAGTGCTAGAAAGGGCGGGTTCCCAGAGCAGTACTTC. It encodes CSARKGGFPEQYF.

This clonotype has a handful of counts. J is TRBJ2-1 and V is TRBV3-1, with 14 nucleotides matching TRBD2. This CDR3 is built from 16 residues. The trim removed 3 bases at V and 8 bases at J, leaving 6 bases unmatched. The germline CDR1 and CDR2 sequences are LGHDT and YNNKEL (reference sequence). The CDR3 loop reads CASSHRLAGGMDEQFF. The CDR3, as DNA: TGTGCCAGCAGCCACCGACTAGCGGGGGGGATGGATGAGCAGTTCTTC.

This chain connects TRBV30 to TRBJ2-3; D is unclear. Trimming stripped 0 bases from V and 0 bases from J, with 7 bases between. CDR1 and CDR2 from the germline V gene are GTSNPN and SVGIG (reference sequence). The length of the CDR3 is 14 residues. For the CDR3, the DNA is TGTGCCTGGAGTGTGAAGGCGAGCACAGATACGCAGTATTTT. Encoded protein: CAWSVKASTDTQYF.

This clonotype came up a few times. The V gene is TRBV30, the J gene TRBJ1-5, with no clear D. Germline V gene data show CDR1 as GTSNPN and CDR2 as SVGIG (reference sequence). V was pared by 3 bases and J by 0 bases, with 6 bases between. The CDR3 is 13 amino acids. The CDR3 sequence is CAWSFGSNQPQHF. The CDR3 nucleotides are TGTGCCTGGAGCTTTGGTAGCAATCAGCCCCAGCATTTT. The full variable domain, completed using reference TRBV30 and TRBJ1-5, is SQTIHQWPATLVQPVGSPLSLECTVEGTSNPNLYWYRQAAGRGLQLLFYSVGIGQISSEVPQNLSASRPQDRQFILSSKKLLLSDSGFYLCAWSFGSNQPQHFGDGTRLSIL.

This chain joins TRBV11-2 and TRBJ2-7, with 10 positions matching TRBD1. Germline V lookup: CDR1 SGHAT, CDR2 FQNNGV. The CDR3 length is 13 residues. Unmatched junction bases numbered 3, after V lost 4 bases and J lost 6 bases. CDR3 loop: CASSWGQGFEQYF. The CDR3 DNA reads TGTGCCAGCAGCTGGGGACAGGGGTTCGAGCAGTACTTC.

Many counts were recorded for this clonotype. The genes are TRBV19 and TRBJ1-6; D perhaps matches TRBD1 (5 bases). Per the germline V gene, CDR1 is LNHDA and CDR2 is SQIVND (reference sequence). The V and J ends lost 0 bases and 7 bases respectively, with 10 bases between them. The CDR3 loop spans 15 amino acids. The CDR3 nucleotides are TGTGCCAGTAGTATAGATCGGGCAGGGAATTCACCCCTCCACTTT. Residues: CASSIDRAGNSPLHF.

This clonotype was seen a few times. J is TRBJ2-3 and V is TRBV18; TRBD1 might be the D (7 bases). Between the trimmed V and J ends, which lost 6 bases and 2 bases, there was a span of 21 bases. The CDR3 extends over 17 amino acids. Germline V gene sequence: CDR1 KGHSH, CDR2 LQKENI. CDR3 loop: CASSEVRGADYTDTQYF. In DNA form, the CDR3 reads TGTGCCAGCTCGGAAGTCAGGGGGGCGGATTACACAGATACGCAGTATTTT.

The J gene is TRBJ2-5, the V gene TRBV24-1; no definite D call. Germline V gives CDR1 KGHDR, CDR2 SFDVKD. The CDR3 spans 17 residues. V gave up 0 bases and J gave up 0 bases, with 13 bases separating them. For the CDR3, the DNA is TGTGCCACCAGTGATTTGAGTGGCAAAGCGTACCAAGAGACCCAGTACTTC. Translated: CATSDLSGKAYQETQYF.

This clonotype was detected only a few times. This chain links TRBV6-5 with TRBJ2-7; D may be TRBD1 (6 bases). The CDR3 totals 15 residues. The germline gives CDR1 MNHEY, CDR2 SVGAGI. Between the trimmed V and J ends, which lost 2 bases and 3 bases, there was a span of 14 bases. This CDR3 is CASSYSQGSLYEQYF. In DNA, the CDR3 is TGTGCCAGCAGTTACAGCCAGGGGAGCCTCTACGAGCAGTACTTC.

This clonotype was seen ten or more times. The rearrangement uses TRBV12-3 or TRBV12-4 and TRBJ2-7; D is uncertain. This CDR3 region has 13 residues. The V end lost 8 bases, the J end lost 0 bases, and 11 bases lay between the germline ends. The DNA of the CDR3 is TGTGCCAGCCACAGCAAAATCTCCTACGAGCAGTACTTC. Its protein product is CASHSKISYEQYF.

This clonotype was seen repeatedly, ten times or more. The chain has TRBV4-1 and TRBJ2-3, with 10 bases identical to TRBD2. V trimming: 0 bases; J trimming: 3 bases; junction bases outside the gene matches: 6. Germline CDR1 is MGHRA and CDR2 is YSYEKL. This CDR3 has 17 amino acids. CDR3 coding DNA: TGCGCCAGCAGCCAAGAGAGCGGGAGGGCTGAGACAGATACGCAGTATTTT. This codes for CASSQESGRAETDTQYF.

This clonotype was seen ten or more times. The chain carries TRBV3-1 and TRBJ2-5; D is unclear. Trimming left V 0 bases short and J 7 bases short, with 0 bases between. This CDR3 contains 10 residues. Germline loops: CDR1 LGHDT, CDR2 YNNKEL (reference sequence). The CDR3 here is CASSQETQYF. Written as DNA, the CDR3 is TGTGCCAGCAGCCAAGAGACCCAGTACTTC.

This clonotype was seen a few times. The gene calls are TRBV20-1 and TRBJ2-7; possible D gene TRBD1, 5 bases. The CDR3 sequence is 12 residues long. V was clipped by 4 bases and J by 0 bases, with 7 bases between them. Germline CDR1 is DFQATT and CDR2 is SNEGSKA (reference sequence). The CDR3 spells CSATRDSYEQYF. The DNA of the CDR3 is TGCAGTGCTACCAGGGACTCCTACGAGCAGTACTTC.

This clonotype was detected only a few times. DNA for the CDR3: TGCGCCAGCTCTCCTCAGGGGAGCCCCGGGGAGCTGTTTTTT. Residues: CASSPQGSPGELFF. J is TRBJ2-2 and V is TRBV10-1; tentatively, D is TRBD1 (6 bases). This CDR3 spans 14 amino acids. V lost 8 bases and J lost 6, with 16 bases in between. Germline V gene sequence: CDR1 WNHNN, CDR2 SYGVQD (reference sequence).

The chain employs TRBV20-1 and TRBJ2-1; perhaps TRBD2 as D (6 bases). CDR1 DFQATT and CDR2 SNEGSKA come from the germline V gene (reference sequence). The V end was cut by 5 bases, the J end by 0 bases, with 11 bases between. The CDR3 is 14 residues long. CDR3 in amino acids: CSARRERSYNEQFF. The CDR3 nucleotides are TGCAGTGCTCGCCGGGAGCGCTCCTACAATGAGCAGTTCTTC.

This clonotype was detected a few times. CDR3: CASSYGQGGNQPQHF. The CDR3 DNA reads as TGTGCCAGCAGTTACGGCCAGGGTGGCAATCAGCCCCAGCATTTT. The V call is TRBV6-6, the J call TRBJ1-5; D is possibly TRBD1 (5 bases). Germline CDR1 is MNHNY and CDR2 is SVGAGI (reference sequence). The CDR3 length is 15 residues. The V and J ends lost 2 bases and 2 bases respectively, with 10 bases between them.

V is TRBV20-1 and J is TRBJ2-7, with D perhaps TRBD1 (7 bases). The CDR3 is 14 amino acids. The germline CDR1 and CDR2 sequences are DFQATT and SNEGSKA (reference sequence). V was trimmed by 1 base and J by 3 bases, leaving 13 bases between them. The CDR3 bases are TGCAGTGCTAGAGTTGGAGGGGGCGGCTACGAGCAGTACTTC. Translation: CSARVGGGGYEQYF.

The V call is TRBV10-3, the J call TRBJ1-1, with D possibly matching TRBD1 (5 bases). The CDR3 totals 16 residues. The germline gives CDR1 ENHRY, CDR2 SYGVKD. V lost 6 bases to trimming and J lost 4 bases, with 21 bases between them. The CDR3 sequence is CAIREGQRQGLTEAFF. The CDR3 DNA sequence: TGTGCCATCAGGGAGGGTCAGCGGCAGGGCCTCACTGAAGCTTTCTTT.

J is TRBJ2-5 and V is TRBV2; D may be TRBD1 (6 bases). Germline V CDR1 and CDR2: SNHLY, FYNNEI. V shed 6 bases and J shed 5 bases, with 10 bases lying between them. CDR3 length: 12 amino acids. CDR3 in DNA: TGTGCCAGCAGGAAGGACAGTGAGACCCAGTACTTC. Translated, it gives CASRKDSETQYF.